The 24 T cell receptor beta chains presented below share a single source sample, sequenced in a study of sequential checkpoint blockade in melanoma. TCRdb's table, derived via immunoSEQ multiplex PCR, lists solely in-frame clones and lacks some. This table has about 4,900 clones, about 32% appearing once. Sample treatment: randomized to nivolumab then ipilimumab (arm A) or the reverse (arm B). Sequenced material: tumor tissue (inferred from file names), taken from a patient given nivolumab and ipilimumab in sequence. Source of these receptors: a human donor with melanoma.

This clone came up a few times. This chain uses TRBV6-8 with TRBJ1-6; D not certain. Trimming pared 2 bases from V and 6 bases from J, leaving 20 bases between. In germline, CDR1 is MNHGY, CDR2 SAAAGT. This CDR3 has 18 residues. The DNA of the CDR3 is TGTGCCAGCAGTTACACGCCGGGAGGGAGCGACCTTAATTCACCCCTCCACTTT. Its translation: CASSYTPGGSDLNSPLHF.

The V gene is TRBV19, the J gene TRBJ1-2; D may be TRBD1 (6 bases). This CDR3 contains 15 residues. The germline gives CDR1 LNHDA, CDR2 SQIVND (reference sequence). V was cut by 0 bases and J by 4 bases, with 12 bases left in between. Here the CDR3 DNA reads TGTGCCAGTAGTATAGAGTCGGACAGTTTCTATGGCTACACCTTC. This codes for CASSIESDSFYGYTF.

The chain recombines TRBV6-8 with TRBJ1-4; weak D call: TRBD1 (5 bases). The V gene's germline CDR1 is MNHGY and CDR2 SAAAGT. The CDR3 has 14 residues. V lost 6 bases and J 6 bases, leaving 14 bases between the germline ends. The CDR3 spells CASRLPGGDEKLFF. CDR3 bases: TGTGCCAGCAGGCTCCCCGGGGGTGATGAAAAACTGTTTTTT.

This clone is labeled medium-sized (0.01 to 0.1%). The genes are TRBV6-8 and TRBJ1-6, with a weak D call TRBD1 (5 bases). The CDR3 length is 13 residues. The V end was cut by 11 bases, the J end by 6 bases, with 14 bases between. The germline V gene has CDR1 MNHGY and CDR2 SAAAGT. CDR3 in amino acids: CAARDPSNSPLHF. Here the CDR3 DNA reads TGTGCCGCGAGGGACCCAAGTAATTCACCCCTCCACTTT.

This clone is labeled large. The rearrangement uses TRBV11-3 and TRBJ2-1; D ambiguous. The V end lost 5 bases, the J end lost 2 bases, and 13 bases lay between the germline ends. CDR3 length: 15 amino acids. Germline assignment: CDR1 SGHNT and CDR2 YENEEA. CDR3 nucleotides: TGTGCCAGCAGCCCAGACGGTTCCCCCTACAATGAGCAGTTCTTC. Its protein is CASSPDGSPYNEQFF.

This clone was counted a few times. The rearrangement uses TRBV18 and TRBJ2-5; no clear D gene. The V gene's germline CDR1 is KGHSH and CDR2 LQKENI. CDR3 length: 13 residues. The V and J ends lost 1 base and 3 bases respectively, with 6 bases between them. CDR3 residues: CASSPQLEETQYF. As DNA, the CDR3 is TGTGCCAGCTCACCACAGTTAGAAGAGACCCAGTACTTC. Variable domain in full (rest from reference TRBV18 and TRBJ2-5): NAGVMQNPRHLVRRRGQEARLRCSPMKGHSHVYWYRQLPEEGLKFMVYLQKENIIDESGMPKERFSAEFPKEGPSILRIQQVVRGDSAAYFCASSPQLEETQYFGPGTRLLVL.

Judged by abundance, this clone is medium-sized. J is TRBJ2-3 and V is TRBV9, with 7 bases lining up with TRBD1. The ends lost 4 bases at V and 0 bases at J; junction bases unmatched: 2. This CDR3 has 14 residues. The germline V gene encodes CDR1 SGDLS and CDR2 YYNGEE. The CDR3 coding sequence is TGTGCCAGCAGCCTGGGACAGAGCACAGATACGCAGTATTTT. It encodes CASSLGQSTDTQYF.

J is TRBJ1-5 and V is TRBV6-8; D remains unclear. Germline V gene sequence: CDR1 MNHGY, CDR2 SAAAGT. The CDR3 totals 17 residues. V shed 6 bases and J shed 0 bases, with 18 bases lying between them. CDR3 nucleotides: TGTGCCAGCAGACCGGGCCCAGGACCATATAGCAATCAGCCCCAGCATTTT. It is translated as CASRPGPGPYSNQPQHF.

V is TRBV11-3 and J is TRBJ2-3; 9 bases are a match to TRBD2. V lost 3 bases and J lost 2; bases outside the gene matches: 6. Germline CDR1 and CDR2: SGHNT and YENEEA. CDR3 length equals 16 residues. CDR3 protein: CASSLELAGITDTQYF. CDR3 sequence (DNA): TGTGCCAGCAGCTTGGAACTAGCGGGTATCACAGATACGCAGTATTTT.

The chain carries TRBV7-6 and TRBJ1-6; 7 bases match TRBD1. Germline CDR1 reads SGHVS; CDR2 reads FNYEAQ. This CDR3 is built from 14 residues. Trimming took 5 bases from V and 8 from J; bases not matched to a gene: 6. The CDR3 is CASSPDRVYSPLHF. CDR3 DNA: TGTGCCAGCAGCCCCGACAGGGTTTATTCACCCCTCCACTTT.

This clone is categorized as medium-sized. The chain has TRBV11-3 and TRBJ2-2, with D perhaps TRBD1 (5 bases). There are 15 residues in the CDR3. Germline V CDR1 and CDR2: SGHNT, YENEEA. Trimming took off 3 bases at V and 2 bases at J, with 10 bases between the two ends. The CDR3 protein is CASSFWGSNTGELFF. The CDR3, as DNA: TGTGCCAGCAGCTTCTGGGGCTCCAACACCGGGGAGCTGTTTTTT.

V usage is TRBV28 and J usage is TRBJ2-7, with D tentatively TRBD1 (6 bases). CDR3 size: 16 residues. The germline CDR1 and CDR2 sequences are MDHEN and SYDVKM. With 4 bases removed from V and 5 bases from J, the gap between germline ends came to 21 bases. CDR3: CASSSVRGLFVDEQYF. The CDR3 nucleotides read TGTGCCAGCAGTTCTGTTAGGGGGTTGTTCGTAGACGAGCAGTACTTC.

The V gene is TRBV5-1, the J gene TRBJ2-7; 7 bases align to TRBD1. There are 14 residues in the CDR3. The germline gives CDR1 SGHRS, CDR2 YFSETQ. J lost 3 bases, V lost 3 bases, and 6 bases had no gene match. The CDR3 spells CASSSEGQNYEQYF. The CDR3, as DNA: TGCGCCAGCAGCTCCGAGGGACAGAACTACGAGCAGTACTTC.

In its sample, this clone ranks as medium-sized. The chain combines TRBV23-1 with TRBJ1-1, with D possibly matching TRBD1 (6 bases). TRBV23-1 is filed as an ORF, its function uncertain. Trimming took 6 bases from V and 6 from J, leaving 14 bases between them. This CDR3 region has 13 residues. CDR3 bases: TGCGCCAGCAGCCAAGGGGGGGTCTCTGAAGCTTTCTTT. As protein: CASSQGGVSEAFF.

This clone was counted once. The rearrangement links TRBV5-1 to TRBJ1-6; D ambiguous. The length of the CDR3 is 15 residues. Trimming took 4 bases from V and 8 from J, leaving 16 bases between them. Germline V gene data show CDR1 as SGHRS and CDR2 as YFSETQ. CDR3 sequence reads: CASSPTTPADSPLHF. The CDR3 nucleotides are TGCGCCAGCAGCCCAACGACACCTGCGGATTCACCCCTCCACTTT.

The CDR3 is CASSLVNSGGDGYTF. CDR3 DNA: TGCGCCAGCAGCTTGGTGAATTCCGGGGGCGATGGCTACACCTTC. The genes are TRBV5-1 and TRBJ1-2, with a possible D match to TRBD1 (6 bases). CDR1 and CDR2 from the germline V gene are SGHRS and YFSETQ. This CDR3 has 15 residues. Trimming removed 0 bases from V and 6 bases from J, with 15 bases in between.

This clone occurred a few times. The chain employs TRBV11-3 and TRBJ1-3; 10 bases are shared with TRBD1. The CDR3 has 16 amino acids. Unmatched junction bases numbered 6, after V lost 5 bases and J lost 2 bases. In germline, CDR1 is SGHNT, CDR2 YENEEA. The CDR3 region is CASSPVDRGAGNTIYF. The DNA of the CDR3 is TGTGCCAGCAGCCCGGTGGACAGGGGGGCTGGAAACACCATATATTTT. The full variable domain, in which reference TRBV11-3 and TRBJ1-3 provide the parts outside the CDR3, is EAGVVQSPRYKIIEKKQPVAFWCNPISGHNTLYWYLQNLGQGPELLIRYENEEAVDDSQLPKDRFSAERLKGVDSTLKIQPAELGDSAVYLCASSPVDRGAGNTIYFGEGSWLTVV.

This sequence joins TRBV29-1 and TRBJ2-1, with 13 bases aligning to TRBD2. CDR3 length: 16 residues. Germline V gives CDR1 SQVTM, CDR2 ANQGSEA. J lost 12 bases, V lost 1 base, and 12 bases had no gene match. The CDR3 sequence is CSVEVGTSGGAGRQFF. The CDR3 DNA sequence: TGCAGCGTTGAAGTTGGAACTAGCGGGGGGGCCGGGCGGCAGTTCTTC.

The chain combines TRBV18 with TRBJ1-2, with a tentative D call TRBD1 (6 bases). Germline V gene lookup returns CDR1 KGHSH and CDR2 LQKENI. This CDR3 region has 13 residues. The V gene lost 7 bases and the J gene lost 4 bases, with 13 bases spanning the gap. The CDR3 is CASYTSDSYGYTF. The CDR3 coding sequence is TGTGCCAGCTACACCTCGGACAGCTATGGCTACACCTTC.

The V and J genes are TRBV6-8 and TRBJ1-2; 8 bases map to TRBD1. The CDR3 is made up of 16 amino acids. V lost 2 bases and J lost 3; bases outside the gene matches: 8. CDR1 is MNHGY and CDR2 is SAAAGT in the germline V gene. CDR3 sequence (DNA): TGTGCCAGCAGTTACCCGAAAAAGGACAGGGACTATGGCTACACCTTC. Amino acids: CASSYPKKDRDYGYTF.

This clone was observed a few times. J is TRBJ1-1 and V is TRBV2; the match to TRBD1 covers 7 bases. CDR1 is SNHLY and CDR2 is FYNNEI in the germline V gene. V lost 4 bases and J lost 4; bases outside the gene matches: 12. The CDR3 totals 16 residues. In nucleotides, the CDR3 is TGTGCCAGCAGTGCCGAGGGGGCAGTTTCTTTCACTGAAGCTTTCTTT. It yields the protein CASSAEGAVSFTEAFF.

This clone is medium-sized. The CDR3 loop is CASSADSELNQPQHF. Written as DNA, the CDR3 is TGTGCCAGCAGTGCCGACAGTGAACTTAATCAGCCCCAGCATTTT. The chain combines TRBV9 with TRBJ1-5; TRBD1 is a possible D gene (5 bases). Germline assignment: CDR1 SGDLS and CDR2 YYNGEE. The CDR3 loop spans 15 amino acids. The V gene lost 5 bases and the J gene lost 4 bases, with 16 bases spanning the gap.

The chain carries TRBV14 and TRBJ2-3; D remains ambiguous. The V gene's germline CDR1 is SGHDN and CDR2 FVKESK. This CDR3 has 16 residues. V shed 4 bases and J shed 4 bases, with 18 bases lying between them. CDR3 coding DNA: TGTGCCAGCAGCCTAAGTGGCCTAGGTCTCTCAGATACGCAGTATTTT. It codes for CASSLSGLGLSDTQYF.

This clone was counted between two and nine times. In DNA, the CDR3 is TGTGCCAGTAGTATAGATAGGGGCAGTAACTATGGCTACACCTTC. Amino acids: CASSIDRGSNYGYTF. V and J are TRBV19 and TRBJ1-2; a weak D match, TRBD1 (5 bases). CDR3 length: 15 amino acids. The V gene's germline CDR1 is LNHDA and CDR2 SQIVND (reference sequence). The germline V and J ends were trimmed by 0 bases and 1 base, with 9 bases remaining between them.